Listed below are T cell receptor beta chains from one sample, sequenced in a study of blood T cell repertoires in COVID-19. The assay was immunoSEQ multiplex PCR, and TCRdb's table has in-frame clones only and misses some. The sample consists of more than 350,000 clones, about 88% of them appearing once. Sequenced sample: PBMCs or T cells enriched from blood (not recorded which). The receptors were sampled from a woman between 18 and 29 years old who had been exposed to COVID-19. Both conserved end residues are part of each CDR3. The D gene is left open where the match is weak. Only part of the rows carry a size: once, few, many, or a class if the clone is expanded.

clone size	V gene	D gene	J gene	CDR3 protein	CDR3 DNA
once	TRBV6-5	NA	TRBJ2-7	CASGGEGAQSYEQYF	TGTGCCAGCGGAGGGGAAGGGGCTCAATCCTACGAGCAGTACTTC
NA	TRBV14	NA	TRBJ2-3	CASSLHLMPDTQYF	TGTGCCAGCAGCTTACACCTTATGCCAGATACGCAGTATTTT
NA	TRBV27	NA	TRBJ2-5	CASSLSAGARETQYF	TGTGCCAGCAGTTTATCTGCGGGGGCTCGAGAGACCCAGTACTTC
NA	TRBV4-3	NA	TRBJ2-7	CASSQSAGRNYEQYF	TGCGCCAGCAGCCAGTCAGCAGGCAGGAACTACGAGCAGTACTTC
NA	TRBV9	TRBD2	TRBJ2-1	CASSVTSGGYNEQFF	TGTGCCAGCAGCGTCACTAGCGGGGGGTATAATGAGCAGTTCTTC
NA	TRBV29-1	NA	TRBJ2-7	CSIRGGASYEQYF	TGCAGCATCCGAGGGGGGGCTTCCTACGAGCAGTACTTC
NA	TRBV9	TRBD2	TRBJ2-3	CASSTGLAASTDTQYF	TGTGCCAGCAGCACGGGACTAGCGGCTAGCACAGATACGCAGTATTTT
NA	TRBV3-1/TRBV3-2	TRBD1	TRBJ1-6	CASTQGASYNSPLHF	TGTGCCAGCACCCAGGGGGCCTCCTATAATTCACCCCTCCACTTT
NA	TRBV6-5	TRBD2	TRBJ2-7	CASSHSGSGYEQYF	TGTGCCAGCAGTCATAGCGGGAGTGGGTACGAGCAGTACTTC
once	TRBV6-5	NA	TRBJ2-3	CASSYREDGTDTQYF	TGTGCCAGCAGTTACCGGGAAGATGGCACAGATACGCAGTATTTT
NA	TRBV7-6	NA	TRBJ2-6	CASSLGRPSGANVLTF	TGTGCCAGCAGCTTAGGGAGGCCTTCGGGGGCCAACGTCCTGACTTTC
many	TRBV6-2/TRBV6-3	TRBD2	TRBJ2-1	CASSLIAGGRGEQFF	TGTGCCAGCAGTCTTATAGCGGGGGGGCGAGGTGAGCAGTTCTTC
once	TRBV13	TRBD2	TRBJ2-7	CASSLWGEGREQYF	TGTGCCAGCAGCTTATGGGGGGAGGGCCGCGAGCAGTACTTC
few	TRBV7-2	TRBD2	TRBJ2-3	CASSLVPSGSYQYF	TGTGCCAGCAGCTTAGTCCCTAGCGGGAGTTACCAGTATTTT
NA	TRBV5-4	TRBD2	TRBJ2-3	CASSFLRASGGEGTQYF	TGTGCCAGCAGCTTTTTAAGGGCTAGCGGGGGGGAGGGTACGCAGTATTTT
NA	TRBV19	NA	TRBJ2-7	CASSDQQGSSYEQYF	TGTGCCAGTAGCGATCAGCAGGGGAGCTCCTACGAGCAGTACTTC